The source of this T cell receptor (beta chain) is a study of CD8+ T cells in alopecia areata. Study at large: A regimen of oral tofacitinib, 5 to 10 mg twice daily, was given to treated patients. Findings and limits, study-wide: In lesional scalp, particularly from alopecia totalis/universalis, clonality was higher than in normal scalp.

cDNA serving as the sequencing template came from extracted, reverse transcribed RNA. TCRdb's copy holds only in-frame clones and misses some; the assay was immunoSEQ multiplex PCR. The sample consists of hundreds of thousands of clones, roughly two thirds of them appearing once. This CDR3 spans 14 amino acids. J was trimmed by 2 bases and V by 5 bases; bases with no gene match: 5. Germline assignment: CDR1 SGHNT and CDR2 YYREEE (reference sequence). Remarks on this clone: Antigen specificity is unknown.

Alopecia areata patients gave lesional scalp punch biopsies and peripheral blood samples. This clonotype originated in a human donor with alopecia areata. The V call is TRBV5-4, the J call TRBJ2-5, with 8 positions matching TRBD1. The specimen comprised CD4+ T cells sorted from blood, sampled at week 0. The CDR3 bases are TGTGCCAGCAGGCCGACAGGGGCGCAAGAGACCCAGTACTTC. It translates to CASRPTGAQETQYF.